Shown below are 18 T cell receptor beta chains from a single sample sequenced in a study of T cell responses to AZD1222 COVID-19 vaccine. Measured with immunoSEQ multiplex PCR; TCRdb has only the in-frame clones, and not every one. The sample lists about 66,000 clones, roughly 87% occurring once. This specimen was peripheral blood, taken on day 0 of AZD1222 vaccination. The receptors derive from an adult in good health.

This chain connects TRBV5-1 to TRBJ2-5; no definite D call. The V end was cut by 5 bases, the J end by 0 bases, with 11 bases between. Germline CDR1 and CDR2: SGHRS and YFSETQ. This CDR3 region has 14 residues. The CDR3 is CASRERTDQETQYF. The CDR3 DNA reads as TGCGCCAGCAGAGAACGGACCGACCAAGAGACCCAGTACTTC.

V and J are TRBV6-2 or TRBV6-3 and TRBJ2-7; D perhaps matches TRBD2 (5 bases). V lost 6 bases and J 2 bases, leaving 14 bases between the germline ends. CDR1 and CDR2 from the germline V gene are MNHEY and SVGEGT. The CDR3 runs to 14 residues. In nucleotides, the CDR3 is TGTGCCAGCAGCCTTAAACCGGGGACCTACGAGCAGTACTTC. This encodes CASSLKPGTYEQYF.

This clone was found a few times. The rearrangement joins TRBV7-2 to TRBJ2-7; weak D call: TRBD2 (6 bases). The germline gives CDR1 SGHTA, CDR2 FQGNSA. CDR3 length: 14 amino acids. Deletions cut 3 bases from V and 2 bases from J, with 11 bases between. The CDR3 DNA follows: TGTGCCAGCAGCTTTTTGGGCGGGACCTACGAGCAGTACTTC. It encodes CASSFLGGTYEQYF.

The chain employs TRBV6-5 and TRBJ1-5; 10 bases map to TRBD1. In germline, CDR1 is MNHEY, CDR2 SVGAGI. The CDR3 is 15 residues long. Trimming cost V 6 bases and J 5 bases; bases outside gene matches: 7. The CDR3 region has the DNA TGTGCCAGCAGCATAGGACAGGGGGGACATCAGCCCCAGCATTTT. This codes for CASSIGQGGHQPQHF.

In this sample, this clone turned up once. The chain recombines TRBV12-3 or TRBV12-4 with TRBJ2-3; D assignment may be TRBD1 or TRBD2 (6 bases each). V lost 6 bases and J 4 bases, leaving 11 bases between the germline ends. The CDR3 runs 13 residues. The CDR3 DNA reads as TGTGCCAGCAGCGGGGGCCACGCAGATACGCAGTATTTT. It encodes CASSGGHADTQYF.

The genes are TRBV12-3 or TRBV12-4 and TRBJ2-1, with D perhaps TRBD1 (5 bases). The CDR3 extends over 13 amino acids. V lost 5 bases to trimming and J lost 7 bases, with 12 bases between them. The CDR3 loop is CASSTTGQNEQFF. The DNA for the CDR3 is TGTGCCAGCAGTACCACAGGCCAGAATGAGCAGTTCTTC.

V and J are TRBV28 and TRBJ1-6; 8 bases agree with TRBD1. V was clipped by 3 bases and J by 12 bases; unmatched bases: 7. Germline CDR1 and CDR2: MDHEN and SYDVKM. The CDR3 runs 14 residues. The CDR3 DNA reads TGTGCCAGCAGTTTGACAGGGGTCCAGGAACCCCTCCACTTT. Its translation: CASSLTGVQEPLHF.

This chain connects TRBV29-1 to TRBJ2-2; no firm D call. Deletions cut 5 bases from V and 2 bases from J, with 12 bases between. CDR3 size: 14 residues. CDR1 SQVTM and CDR2 ANQGSEA come from the germline V gene. CDR3 protein: CSVLTSVNTGELFF. The CDR3, as DNA: TGCAGCGTTCTGACGTCGGTTAACACCGGGGAGCTGTTTTTT.

This chain uses TRBV6-1 with TRBJ2-1, with TRBD2 matching over 12 bases. V shed 0 bases, J shed 7 bases, and the junction held 7 bases outside the gene matches. Germline values: CDR1 MNHNS, CDR2 SASEGT. CDR3 length: 17 amino acids. This chain's CDR3 is CASSEATSGSEGNEQFF. DNA for the CDR3: TGTGCCAGCAGTGAAGCGACTAGCGGGAGTGAGGGGAATGAGCAGTTCTTC.

This chain links TRBV28 with TRBJ1-3; D is unclear. The CDR3 covers 15 residues. CDR1 and CDR2 (germline): MDHEN, SYDVKM. V lost 6 bases, J lost 0 bases, and 12 bases lay in between. CDR3 protein: CASSSQESSGNTIYF. As DNA, the CDR3 is TGTGCCAGCAGCTCCCAGGAGAGCTCTGGAAACACCATATATTTT.

About this clone itself: One end of the junction does not line up with germline, which may come from a read error. The rearrangement uses TRBV20-1 and TRBJ2-1; no definite D call. Germline CDR1 and CDR2: DFQATT and SNEGSKA (reference sequence). The CDR3 covers 11 residues. CDR3: CSARDSGEKFF. In DNA, the CDR3 is TGCAGTGCTAGAGATAGTGGTGAGAAGTTCTTC.

The chain carries TRBV30 and TRBJ2-5; 7 nucleotides line up with TRBD2. Germline V CDR1 and CDR2: GTSNPN, SVGIG (reference sequence). The CDR3 has 12 amino acids. V lost 2 bases, J lost 5 bases, and 2 bases stayed unmatched. CDR3 amino acids: CAWSPGGETQYF. In DNA form, the CDR3 reads TGTGCCTGGAGTCCCGGGGGGGAGACCCAGTACTTC. The full variable domain, in which reference TRBV30 and TRBJ2-5 provide the parts outside the CDR3, is SQTIHQWPATLVQPVGSPLSLECTVEGTSNPNLYWYRQAAGRGLQLLFYSVGIGQISSEVPQNLSASRPQDRQFILSSKKLLLSDSGFYLCAWSPGGETQYFGPGTRLLVL.

In this sample, this clone turned up once. The V gene is TRBV2, the J gene TRBJ2-7; D unresolved. Trimming cost V 0 bases and J 2 bases, with 8 bases left between them. Germline V gene data show CDR1 as SNHLY and CDR2 as FYNNEI. The CDR3 covers 14 residues. The CDR3 reads CASSEAGRTYEQYF. CDR3 sequence (DNA): TGTGCCAGCAGTGAAGCAGGGCGGACCTACGAGCAGTACTTC. The variable domain in full, with the rest retrieved from reference TRBV2 and TRBJ2-7, is EPEVTQTPSHQVTQMGQEVILRCVPISNHLYFYWYRQILGQKVEFLVSFYNNEISEKSEIFDDQFSVERPDGSNFTLKIRSTKLEDSAMYFCASSEAGRTYEQYFGPGTRLTVT.

This clone has only one observation. The DNA of the CDR3 is TGTGCCAGCAGCTTGGTAGGGGGCCTAAACTATGGCTACACCTTC. This translates into CASSLVGGLNYGYTF. The chain recombines TRBV7-9 with TRBJ1-2; 7 bases match TRBD1. V lost 3 bases and J lost 2; bases outside the gene matches: 6. CDR3 size: 15 residues. Germline V gives CDR1 SEHNR, CDR2 FQNEAQ (reference sequence). Full variable domain (outside the CDR3, taken from reference TRBV7-9 and TRBJ1-2): DTGVSQNPRHKITKRGQNVTFRCDPISEHNRLYWYRQTLGQGPEFLTYFQNEAQLEKSRLLSDRFSAERPKGSFSTLEIQRTEQGDSAMYLCASSLVGGLNYGYTFGSGTRLTVV.

CDR3 in amino acids: CASSLPGQGAPYEQYF. For the CDR3, the DNA is TGTGCCAGCAGCCTTCCGGGTCAGGGGGCACCCTACGAGCAGTACTTC. V and J are TRBV21-1 and TRBJ2-7; the table calls TRBD1, which could not be checked here. TRBV21-1 is a recognized pseudogene. The CDR3 loop spans 16 amino acids.

This chain joins TRBV7-2 and TRBJ1-4, with 7 bases aligning to TRBD1. There are 14 residues in the CDR3. CDR1 SGHTA and CDR2 FQGNSA come from the germline V gene. Trimming took 4 bases from V and 12 from J; bases not matched to a gene: 11. The CDR3 DNA follows: TGTGCCAGCAGCTCGACCTCGGGACAGTCGCAACTGTTTTTT. It translates to CASSSTSGQSQLFF.

V is TRBV27 and J is TRBJ2-2, with D possibly called TRBD1 or TRBD2 (5 bases each). The germline CDR1 and CDR2 sequences are MNHEY and SMNVEV (reference sequence). Trimming took 5 bases from V and 5 from J, leaving 15 bases between them. This CDR3 comprises 15 residues. The CDR3 DNA sequence: TGTGCCAGCAGTCAAAACCGGGGCTTAACCGGGGAGCTGTTTTTT. Its translation is CASSQNRGLTGELFF.

The gene calls are TRBV5-4 and TRBJ2-4; D tentatively reads TRBD1 or TRBD2 (7 bases each). V lost 4 bases and J lost 8, with 28 bases in between. The CDR3 is 18 residues long. The germline V gene encodes CDR1 SGHNT and CDR2 YYREEE (reference sequence). This chain's CDR3 is CASSTQGGGGIWSDIQYF. The CDR3 DNA is TGTGCCAGCAGCACCCAGGGGGGAGGGGGCATTTGGTCAGACATTCAGTACTTC.